This T cell receptor beta chain emerged from a study of blood T cells in healthy people across ages. Study at large: When template switching was applied, about one barcoded beta molecule was captured per two T cells.

The CDR3 is made up of 16 amino acids. V shed 4 bases, J shed 8 bases, and the junction held 14 bases outside the gene matches. Per the germline V gene, CDR1 is SGHRS and CDR2 is YFSETQ. A second PCR, run for roughly 7 to 11 cycles, used a sample-barcoded 5' primer plus a J-beta primer mix. TCRdb reanalysed the 5' RACE reads using MiXCR and keeps one entry per CDR3 protein. The table records under 2,000,000 distinct CDR3 sequences, about 50% of them present only once. The sample consisted of blood. The J gene is TRBJ2-1, the V gene TRBV5-1; TRBD2 matches at 8 bases. The receptor was isolated from a woman aged 35 to 49 in good health. CDR3 in amino acids: CASSLPKLAGSDEQFF. The CDR3, as DNA: TGCGCCAGCAGCCTGCCCAAGCTAGCGGGTAGCGATGAGCAGTTCTTC.